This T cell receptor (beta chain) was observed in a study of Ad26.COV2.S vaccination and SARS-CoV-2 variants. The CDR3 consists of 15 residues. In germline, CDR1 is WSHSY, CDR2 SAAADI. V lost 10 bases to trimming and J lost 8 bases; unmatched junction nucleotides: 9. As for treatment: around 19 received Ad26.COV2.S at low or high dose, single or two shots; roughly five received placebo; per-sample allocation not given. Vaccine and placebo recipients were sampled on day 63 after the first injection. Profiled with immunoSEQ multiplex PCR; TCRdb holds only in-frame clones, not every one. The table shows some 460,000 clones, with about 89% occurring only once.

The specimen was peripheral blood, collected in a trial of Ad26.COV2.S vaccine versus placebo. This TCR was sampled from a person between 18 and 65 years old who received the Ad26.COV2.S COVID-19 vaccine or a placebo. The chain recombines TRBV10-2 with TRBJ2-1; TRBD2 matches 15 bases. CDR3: CATTGLAGGRDEQFF. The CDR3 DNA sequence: TGCGCCACCACGGGACTAGCGGGGGGTAGGGATGAGCAGTTCTTC.